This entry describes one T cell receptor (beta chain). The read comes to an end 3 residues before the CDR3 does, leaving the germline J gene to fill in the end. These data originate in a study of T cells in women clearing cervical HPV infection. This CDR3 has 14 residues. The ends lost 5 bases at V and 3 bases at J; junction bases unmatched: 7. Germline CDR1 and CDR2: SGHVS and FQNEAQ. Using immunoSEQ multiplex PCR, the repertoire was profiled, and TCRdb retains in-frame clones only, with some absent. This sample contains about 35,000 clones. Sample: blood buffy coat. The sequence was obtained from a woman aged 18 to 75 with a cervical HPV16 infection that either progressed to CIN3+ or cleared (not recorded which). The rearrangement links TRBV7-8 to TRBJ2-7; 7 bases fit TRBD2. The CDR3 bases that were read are TGTGCCAGCAGCCCGGGACTACCCATCTACGAG. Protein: CASSPGLPIYE. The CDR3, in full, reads CASSPGLPIYEQYF.